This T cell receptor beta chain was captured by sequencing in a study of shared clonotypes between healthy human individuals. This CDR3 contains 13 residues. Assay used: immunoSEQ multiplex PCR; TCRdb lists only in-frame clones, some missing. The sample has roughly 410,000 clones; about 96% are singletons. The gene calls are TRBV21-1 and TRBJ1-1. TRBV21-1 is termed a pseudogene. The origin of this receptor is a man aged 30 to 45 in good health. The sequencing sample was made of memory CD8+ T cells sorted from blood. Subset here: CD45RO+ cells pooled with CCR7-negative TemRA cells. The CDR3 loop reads CASSKVTNTEAFF. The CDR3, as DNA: TGTGCCAGCAGCAAAGTAACGAACACTGAAGCTTTCTTT.